The source of this T cell receptor (beta chain) is a study of cytomegalovirus exposure and HLA in healthy donors. The study's findings and limits: The authors enumerated under 200 TCR beta chains as linked to cytomegalovirus. Reported performance of the classifier showed diagnosis of cytomegalovirus status with high specificity and sensitivity.

The donors were part of the validation cohort, which consisted of more than 90 subjects and was separate from the first cohort of 666 subjects. The junction had 14 bases not matched to a gene; V was cut back by 0 bases and J by 0 bases. Looked up from germline, CDR1 is MNHEY and CDR2 is SMNVEV (reference sequence). The CDR3 is made up of 20 amino acids. This clone was recorded a few times. As yet, its antigen is unknown. Data came from immunoSEQ multiplex PCR; TCRdb stores just in-frame clones and leaves some out. The sample includes some 160,000 clones, 91% seen only once; the top ten take 0.6% to 0.8%.

The sequence came from a man in his late teens or twenties in good health and CMV-seronegative. The sample taken for sequencing was PBMCs. V and J are TRBV27 and TRBJ1-5; 7 positions agree with TRBD1. The CDR3 protein is CASSLSGPGQKFYSNQPQHF. The CDR3 nucleotides read TGTGCCAGCAGTTTATCGGGCCCGGGACAGAAATTCTATAGCAATCAGCCCCAGCATTTT.